This T cell receptor (beta chain) emerged from a study of shared clonotypes between healthy human individuals (dated by TCRdb to 2020 to 2022). Study-level background: A couple of women and a few men aged 18 to 49 years were included in the cohort. To estimate repertoire size and how much clonotype sharing occurs between individuals, the study deeply sequenced the blood TCR repertoires of five healthy adults. To increase sequencing depth and limit assay-specific biases, different laboratories used diverse techniques to prepare libraries and sequence TCR repertoires. Between about 0.8 and 9 billion PBMCs per donor were obtained by leukapheresis. What the study reported, not specific to this receptor: Sampling was restricted to blood, and TCR repertoires in tissues likely differ from the TCR repertoires found in blood. The genetic and exposure-history diversity represented was limited by the small number of donors. Pairwise subsampling indicated that sequencing depth was expected to affect the degree of clonotype sharing among donors.

Regarding this clone: Which antigen it targets is not known. Base qualities are not recorded, but no much larger clone differs from it by a single base.

From its cysteine to its phenylalanine, the CDR3 spans 13 amino acids. The sequence is cut down to CDR3 DNA, 39 bases in frame from base 1. At the junction V is shortened by 6 bases and J by 0 bases, with 8 bases in between. From the germline V gene, CDR1 is SGHTA and CDR2 is FQGTGA. The donors were healthy, HIV-negative adults with no recently reported acute infections or vaccinations. Every donor was a Caucasian adult living in Nashville, Tennessee, USA. For unsorted samples, roughly 90 million PBMCs were counted, and genomic DNA was extracted using the QIAamp DNA Blood Mini kit. Blood was collected by leukapheresis, and PBMCs were isolated by Ficoll-Histopaque density gradient centrifugation and then cryopreserved in liquid nitrogen vapor phase. Using the deep immunoSEQ assay, TCR CDR3 regions were amplified from genomic DNA by multiplex PCR. Extracted genomic DNA from each cell subset was distributed evenly across all wells of several immunoSEQ 96-well plates, and each plate was treated as a replicate. For unsorted PBMC, each replicate PCR was loaded with approximately 330 ng genomic DNA, equivalent to approximately 33,000 T cell genomes. Ten immunoSEQ deep assay plates were used to sequence the unsorted PBMC genomic DNA. The purified libraries were quantified using a Qubit 3.0 fluorometer, sized with a Bioanalyzer 2100, and then quantified again using the KAPA Library Quantification kit. Each immunoSEQ 96-well plate was sequenced on its own single-read 150-cycle Illumina NextSeq 550 flow cell. For the original study's pipeline: Because only junctional sequences without quality scores were contained in the immunoSEQ output, filtering matching that applied to full-length reads could not be performed. Sequences were annotated with PyIR, a Python wrapper for IgBLAST v1.9, using IMGT germline references to assign V/J genes and CDR3. Reads were filtered out if the reads had weak V/J assignments (E-value above 1e-6), no CDR3, stop codons, out-of-frame junctions, or ambiguous translated residues. A V3J clonotype was defined by an identical inferred V gene, J gene, and CDR3 amino acid sequence. Percentage overlap between repertoires was computed as shared unique clonotypes divided by the size of the smaller repertoire. RTK rarefaction, the Chao1 estimator, and Recon v2.1 estimates of unobserved clonotypes were used to assess repertoire richness. TCRdb provides this immuneACCESS table in a form limited to in-frame rearrangements. Some clones are lacking; in checked studies, under half of them reflect an unresolved V gene, and why the rest are absent is not known. V, J and clone size are those of that table, while D and trimming were read from the DNA. Within this sample are over 400,000 clones, with over 70% of them counted one time only. The ten top clones hold roughly an eighth of the sample.

This TCR came from a woman in her thirties or forties in good health. Some clones in this sample may be carry-over from other donors' samples. Recombination connected TRBV7-3 to TRBJ1-1, with no confidently assigned D gene. Specimen: PBMCs. This receptor carries the CDR3 CASSFNLNTEAFF. The sequence in DNA is TGTGCCAGCAGTTTCAACTTGAACACTGAAGCTTTCTTT.